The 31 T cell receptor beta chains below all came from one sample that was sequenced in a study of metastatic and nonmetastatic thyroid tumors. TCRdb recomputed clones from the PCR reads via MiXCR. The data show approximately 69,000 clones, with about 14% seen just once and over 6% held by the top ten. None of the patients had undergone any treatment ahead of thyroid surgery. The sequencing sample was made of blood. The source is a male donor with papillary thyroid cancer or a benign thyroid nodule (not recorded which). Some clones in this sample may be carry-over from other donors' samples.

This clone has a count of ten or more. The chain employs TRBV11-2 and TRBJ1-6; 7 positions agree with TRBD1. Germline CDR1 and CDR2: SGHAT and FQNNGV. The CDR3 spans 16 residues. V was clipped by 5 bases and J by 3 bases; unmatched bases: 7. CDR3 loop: CASSPTGVGYNSPLHF. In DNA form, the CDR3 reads TGTGCCAGCAGCCCAACAGGGGTCGGCTATAATTCACCCCTCCACTTT.

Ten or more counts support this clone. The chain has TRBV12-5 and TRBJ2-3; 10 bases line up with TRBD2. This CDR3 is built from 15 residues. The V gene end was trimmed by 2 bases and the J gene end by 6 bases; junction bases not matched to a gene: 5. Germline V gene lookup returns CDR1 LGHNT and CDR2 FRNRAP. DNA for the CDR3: TGTGCTAGTGGTTTGAGCGGGAGGGCCGAGGATACGCAGTATTTT. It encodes CASGLSGRAEDTQYF.

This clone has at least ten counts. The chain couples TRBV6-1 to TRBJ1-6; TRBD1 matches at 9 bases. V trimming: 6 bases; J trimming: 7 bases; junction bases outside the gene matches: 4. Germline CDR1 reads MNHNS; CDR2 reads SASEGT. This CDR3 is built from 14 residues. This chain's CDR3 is CASRADRGNSPLHF. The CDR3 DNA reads TGTGCCAGCAGAGCGGACAGGGGAAATTCACCCCTCCACTTT.

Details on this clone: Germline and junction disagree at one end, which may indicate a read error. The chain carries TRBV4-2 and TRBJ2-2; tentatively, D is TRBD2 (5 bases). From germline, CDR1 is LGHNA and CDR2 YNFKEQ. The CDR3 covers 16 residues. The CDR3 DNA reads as TGTGCCAGCAGCCAATCCATGGACCCGAACACCGGGGATCTGTTTTTT. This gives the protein CASSQSMDPNTGDLFF.

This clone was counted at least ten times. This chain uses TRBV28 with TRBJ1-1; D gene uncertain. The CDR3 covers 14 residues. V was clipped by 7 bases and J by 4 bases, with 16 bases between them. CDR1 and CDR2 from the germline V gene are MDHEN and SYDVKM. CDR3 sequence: CASIRAGVRTEAFF. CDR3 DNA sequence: TGTGCCAGCATCCGGGCTGGGGTGCGCACTGAAGCTTTCTTT.

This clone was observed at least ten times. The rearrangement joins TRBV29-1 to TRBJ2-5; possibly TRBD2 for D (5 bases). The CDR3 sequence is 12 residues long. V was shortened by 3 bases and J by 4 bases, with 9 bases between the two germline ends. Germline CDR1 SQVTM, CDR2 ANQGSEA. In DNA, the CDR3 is TGCAGCGTTGAGGAGGTTCGAGAGACCCAGTACTTC. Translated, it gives CSVEEVRETQYF.

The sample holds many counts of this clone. The CDR3 loop reads CASRGRGGTDTQYF. The CDR3 region has the DNA TGTGCCAGCAGGGGCCGCGGGGGAACAGATACGCAGTATTTT. The chain is built from TRBV12-3 or TRBV12-4 and TRBJ2-3; 7 bases align to TRBD2. CDR3 length equals 14 residues. The V gene end was trimmed by 6 bases and the J gene end by 3 bases; junction bases not matched to a gene: 6.

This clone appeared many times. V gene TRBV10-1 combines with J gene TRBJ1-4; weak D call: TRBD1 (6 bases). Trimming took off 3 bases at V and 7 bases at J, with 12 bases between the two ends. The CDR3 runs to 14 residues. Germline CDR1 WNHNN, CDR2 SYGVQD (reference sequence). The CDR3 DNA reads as TGCGCCAGCAGTGAACAGGGCCGGAGTGAAAAACTGTTTTTT. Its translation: CASSEQGRSEKLFF.

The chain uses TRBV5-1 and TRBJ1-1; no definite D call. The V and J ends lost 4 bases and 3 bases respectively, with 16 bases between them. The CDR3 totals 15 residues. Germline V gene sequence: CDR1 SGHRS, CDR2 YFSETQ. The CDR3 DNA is TGCGCCAGCAGCGCAACATGGGTCGAGGACACTGAAGCTTTCTTT. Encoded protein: CASSATWVEDTEAFF.

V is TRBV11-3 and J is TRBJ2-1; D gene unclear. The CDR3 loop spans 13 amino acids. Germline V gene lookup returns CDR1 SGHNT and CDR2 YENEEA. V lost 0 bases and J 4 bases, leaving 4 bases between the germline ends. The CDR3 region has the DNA TGTGCCAGCAGCTTAGATGGATACAATGAGCAGTTCTTC. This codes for CASSLDGYNEQFF.

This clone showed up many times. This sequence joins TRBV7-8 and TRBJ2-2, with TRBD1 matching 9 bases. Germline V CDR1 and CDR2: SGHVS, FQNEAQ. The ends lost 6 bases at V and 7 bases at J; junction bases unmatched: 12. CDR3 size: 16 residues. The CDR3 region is CASRKAGQGTGGELFF. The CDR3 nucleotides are TGTGCCAGCAGAAAAGCGGGACAGGGAACGGGCGGGGAGCTGTTTTTT.

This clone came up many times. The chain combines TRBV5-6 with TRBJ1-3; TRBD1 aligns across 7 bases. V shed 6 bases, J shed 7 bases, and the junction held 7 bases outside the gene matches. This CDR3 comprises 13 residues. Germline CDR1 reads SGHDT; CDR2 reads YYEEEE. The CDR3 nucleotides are TGTGCCAGCAATCGACAGGGTCGGAACACCATATATTTT. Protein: CASNRQGRNTIYF.

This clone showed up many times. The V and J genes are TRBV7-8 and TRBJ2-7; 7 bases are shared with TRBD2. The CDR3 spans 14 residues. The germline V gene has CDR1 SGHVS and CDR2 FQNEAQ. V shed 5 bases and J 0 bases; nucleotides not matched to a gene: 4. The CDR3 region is CASSPSGPSYEQYV. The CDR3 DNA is TGTGCCAGCAGCCCTAGCGGCCCCTCCTACGAGCAGTACGTC.

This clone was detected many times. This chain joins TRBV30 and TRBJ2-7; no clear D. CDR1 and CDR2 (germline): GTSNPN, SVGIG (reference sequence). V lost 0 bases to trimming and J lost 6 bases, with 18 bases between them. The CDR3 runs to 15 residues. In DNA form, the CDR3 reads TGTGCCTGGAGTGTAGAAATGGTTCCACTGGTCGAGCAGTACTTC. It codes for CAWSVEMVPLVEQYF.

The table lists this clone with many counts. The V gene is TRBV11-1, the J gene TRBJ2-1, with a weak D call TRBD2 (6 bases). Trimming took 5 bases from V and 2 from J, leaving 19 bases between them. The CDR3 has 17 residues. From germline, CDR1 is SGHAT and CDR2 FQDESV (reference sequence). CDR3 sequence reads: CASSPNPGTGAYNEQFF. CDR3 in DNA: TGTGCCAGCAGCCCAAATCCCGGGACTGGGGCCTACAATGAGCAGTTCTTC. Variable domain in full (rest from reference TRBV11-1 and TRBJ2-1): EAEVAQSPRYKITEKSQAVAFWCDPISGHATLYWYRQILGQGPELLVQFQDESVVDDSQLPKDRFSAERLKGVDSTLKIQPAELGDSAMYLCASSPNPGTGAYNEQFFGPGTRLTVL.

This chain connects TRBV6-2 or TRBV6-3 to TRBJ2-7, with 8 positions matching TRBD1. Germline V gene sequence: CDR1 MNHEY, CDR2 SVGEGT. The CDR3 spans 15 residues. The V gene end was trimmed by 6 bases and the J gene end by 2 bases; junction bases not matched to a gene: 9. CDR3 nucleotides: TGTGCCAGCAGAGCACCGGGACAGGAGACCTACGAGCAGTACTTC. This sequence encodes CASRAPGQETYEQYF.

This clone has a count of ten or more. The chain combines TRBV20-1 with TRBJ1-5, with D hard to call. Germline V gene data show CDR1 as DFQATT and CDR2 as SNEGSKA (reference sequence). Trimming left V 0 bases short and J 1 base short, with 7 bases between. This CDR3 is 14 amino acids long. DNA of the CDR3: TGCAGTGCTAGAGATGGATTGAGCAATCAGCCCCAGCATTTT. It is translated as CSARDGLSNQPQHF.

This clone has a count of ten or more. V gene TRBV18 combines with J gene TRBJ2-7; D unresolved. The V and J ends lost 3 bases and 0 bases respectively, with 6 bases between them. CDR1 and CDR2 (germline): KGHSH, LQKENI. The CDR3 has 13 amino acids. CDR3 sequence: CASSPLGSYEQYF. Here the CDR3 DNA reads TGTGCCAGCTCACCCCTCGGCTCCTACGAGCAGTACTTC. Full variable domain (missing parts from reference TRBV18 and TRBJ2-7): NAGVMQNPRHLVRRRGQEARLRCSPMKGHSHVYWYRQLPEEGLKFMVYLQKENIIDESGMPKERFSAEFPKEGPSILRIQQVVRGDSAAYFCASSPLGSYEQYFGPGTRLTVT.

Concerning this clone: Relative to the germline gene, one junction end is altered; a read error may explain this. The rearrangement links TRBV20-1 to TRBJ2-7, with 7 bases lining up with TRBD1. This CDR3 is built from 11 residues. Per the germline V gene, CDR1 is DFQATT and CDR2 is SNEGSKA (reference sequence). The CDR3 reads CGARQGHEQYF. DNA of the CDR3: TGCGGTGCTAGACAGGGCCACGAGCAGTACTTC.

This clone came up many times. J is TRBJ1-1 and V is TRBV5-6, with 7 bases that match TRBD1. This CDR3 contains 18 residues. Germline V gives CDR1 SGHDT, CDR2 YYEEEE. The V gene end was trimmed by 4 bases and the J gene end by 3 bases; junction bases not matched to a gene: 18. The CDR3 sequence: CASSVKGGVRYGDTEAFF. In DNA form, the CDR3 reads TGTGCCAGCAGCGTCAAAGGGGGCGTAAGGTATGGGGACACTGAAGCTTTCTTT.

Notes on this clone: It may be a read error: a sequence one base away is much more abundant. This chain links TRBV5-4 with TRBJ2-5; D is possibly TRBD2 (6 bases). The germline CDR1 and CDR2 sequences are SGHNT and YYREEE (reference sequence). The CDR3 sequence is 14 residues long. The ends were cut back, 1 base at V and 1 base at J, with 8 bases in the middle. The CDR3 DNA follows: TGTGCCAGCAGCTTGCGGGAGTGCCAAGAGACCCAGTACTTC. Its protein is CASSLRECQETQYF.

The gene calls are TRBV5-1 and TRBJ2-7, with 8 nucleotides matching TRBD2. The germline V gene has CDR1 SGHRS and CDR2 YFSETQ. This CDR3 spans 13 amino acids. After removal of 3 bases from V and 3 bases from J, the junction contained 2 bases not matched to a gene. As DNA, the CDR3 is TGCGCCAGCAGCTCGGGACTAGGCTACGAGCAGTACTTC. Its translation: CASSSGLGYEQYF.

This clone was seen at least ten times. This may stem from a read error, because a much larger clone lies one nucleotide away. The CDR3 coding sequence is TGTGCCAGCGGTTTAAAAGTCGGACAGTTGTACAATGAGCAGTTCTTC. Translating gives CASGLKVGQLYNEQFF. The chain couples TRBV27 to TRBJ2-1, with D perhaps matching TRBD1 (6 bases). The CDR3 sequence is 16 residues long. Germline CDR1 reads MNHEY; CDR2 reads SMNVEV (reference sequence).

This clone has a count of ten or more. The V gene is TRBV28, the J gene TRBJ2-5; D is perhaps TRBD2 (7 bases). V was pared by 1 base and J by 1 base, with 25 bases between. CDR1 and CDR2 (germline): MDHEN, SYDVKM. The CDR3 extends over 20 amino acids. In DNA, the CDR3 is TGTGCCAGCAGTTTATTTGACAGGTTGGCTCGGGAGGAGATCCAAGAGACCCAGTACTTC. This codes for CASSLFDRLAREEIQETQYF. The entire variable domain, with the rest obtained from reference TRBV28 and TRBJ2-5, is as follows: DVKVTQSSRYLVKRTGEKVFLECVQDMDHENMFWYRQDPGLGLRLIYFSYDVKMKEKGDIPEGYSVSREKKERFSLILESASTNQTSMYLCASSLFDRLAREEIQETQYFGPGTRLLVL.

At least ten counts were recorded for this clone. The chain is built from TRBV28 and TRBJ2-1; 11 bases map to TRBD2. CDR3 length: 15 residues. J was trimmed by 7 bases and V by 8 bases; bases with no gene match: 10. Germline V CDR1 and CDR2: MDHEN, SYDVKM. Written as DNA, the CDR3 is TGTGCCAGCTCCCCCGGGACTAGCGGATCAAATGAGCAGTTCTTC. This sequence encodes CASSPGTSGSNEQFF.

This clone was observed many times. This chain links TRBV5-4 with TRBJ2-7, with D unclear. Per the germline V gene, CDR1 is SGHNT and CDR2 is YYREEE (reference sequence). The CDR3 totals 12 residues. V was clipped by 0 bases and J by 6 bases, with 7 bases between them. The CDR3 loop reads CASSLGSGEQYV. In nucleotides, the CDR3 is TGTGCCAGCAGCTTGGGTTCGGGCGAGCAGTACGTC.

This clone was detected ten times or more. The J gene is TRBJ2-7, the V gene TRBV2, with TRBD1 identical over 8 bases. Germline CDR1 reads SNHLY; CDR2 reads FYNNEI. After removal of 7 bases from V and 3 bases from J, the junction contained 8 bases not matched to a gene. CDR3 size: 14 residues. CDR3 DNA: TGTGCCAGCAAGATGGACAGGGCGTTCTACGAGCAGTACTTC. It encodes CASKMDRAFYEQYF.

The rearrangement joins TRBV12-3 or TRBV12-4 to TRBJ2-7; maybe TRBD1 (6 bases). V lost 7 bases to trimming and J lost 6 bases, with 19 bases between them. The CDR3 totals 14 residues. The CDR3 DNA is TGTGCCAGCATGTCCCAGGTACAGGGTGTCGAGCAGTACTTC. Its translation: CASMSQVQGVEQYF.

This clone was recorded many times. CDR3 region: CSAPRSAGGTDTQYF. In DNA, the CDR3 is TGCAGTGCTCCTCGGAGCGCGGGAGGCACAGATACGCAGTATTTT. The rearrangement links TRBV20-1 to TRBJ2-3; 7 nucleotides agree with TRBD2. The ends lost 5 bases at V and 1 base at J; junction bases unmatched: 9. In germline, CDR1 is DFQATT, CDR2 SNEGSKA (reference sequence). CDR3 length: 15 residues.

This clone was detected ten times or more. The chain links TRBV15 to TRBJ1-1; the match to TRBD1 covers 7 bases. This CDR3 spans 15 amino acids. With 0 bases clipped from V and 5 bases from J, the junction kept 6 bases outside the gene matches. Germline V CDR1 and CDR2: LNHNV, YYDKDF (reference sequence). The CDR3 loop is CATSRETTGLTEAFF. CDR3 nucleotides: TGTGCCACCAGCAGAGAAACGACAGGGTTGACTGAAGCTTTCTTT.

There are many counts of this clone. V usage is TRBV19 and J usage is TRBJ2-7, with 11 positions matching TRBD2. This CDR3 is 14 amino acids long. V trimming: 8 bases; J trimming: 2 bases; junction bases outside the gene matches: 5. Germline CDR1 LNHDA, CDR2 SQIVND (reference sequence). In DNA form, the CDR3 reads TGTGCCAGTGCGGGACTAGCGGAAACCTACGAGCAGTACTTC. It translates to CASAGLAETYEQYF. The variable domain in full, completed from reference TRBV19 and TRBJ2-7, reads DGGITQSPKYLFRKEGQNVTLSCEQNLNHDAMYWYRQDPGQGLRLIYYSQIVNDFQKGDIAEGYSVSREKKESFPLTVTSAQKNPTAFYLCASAGLAETYEQYFGPGTRLTVT.